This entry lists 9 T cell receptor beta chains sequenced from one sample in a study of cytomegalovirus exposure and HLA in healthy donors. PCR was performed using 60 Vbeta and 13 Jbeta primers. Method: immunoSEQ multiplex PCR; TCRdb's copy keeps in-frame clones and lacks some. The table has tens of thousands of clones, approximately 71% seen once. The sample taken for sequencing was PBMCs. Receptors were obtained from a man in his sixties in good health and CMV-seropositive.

DNA of the CDR3: TGTGCCAGCAGCTTGCTGGGGGACAAGGAAGCTTTCTTT. Its translation is CASSLLGDKEAFF. V is TRBV5-8 and J is TRBJ1-1, with D maybe TRBD1 (6 bases). The CDR3 extends over 13 amino acids. The germline CDR1 and CDR2 sequences are SGHTS and YDEGEE. The V end was cut by 1 base, the J end by 8 bases, with 12 bases between. Based on the CDR3 plus reference TRBV5-8 and TRBJ1-1, the full variable domain is EAGVTQSPTHLIKTRGQQATLRCSPISGHTSVYWYQQALGLGLQFLLWYDEGEERNRGNFPPRFSGRQFPNYSSELNVNALELEDSALYLCASSLLGDKEAFFGQGTRLTVV.

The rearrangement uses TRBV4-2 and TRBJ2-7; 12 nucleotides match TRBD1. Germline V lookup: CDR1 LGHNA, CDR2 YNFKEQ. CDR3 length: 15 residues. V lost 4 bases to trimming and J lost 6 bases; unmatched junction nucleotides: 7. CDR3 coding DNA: TGTGCCAGCAGCCGAACCGGGACAGGGGGCGGCGAGCAGTACTTC. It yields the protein CASSRTGTGGGEQYF.

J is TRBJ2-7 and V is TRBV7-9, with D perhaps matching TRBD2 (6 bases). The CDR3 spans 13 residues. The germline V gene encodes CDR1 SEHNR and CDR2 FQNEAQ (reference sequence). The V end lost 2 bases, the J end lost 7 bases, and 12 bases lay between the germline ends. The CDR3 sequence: CASSLPGLQEQYF. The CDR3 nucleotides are TGTGCCAGCAGCTTACCGGGACTTCAGGAGCAGTACTTC.

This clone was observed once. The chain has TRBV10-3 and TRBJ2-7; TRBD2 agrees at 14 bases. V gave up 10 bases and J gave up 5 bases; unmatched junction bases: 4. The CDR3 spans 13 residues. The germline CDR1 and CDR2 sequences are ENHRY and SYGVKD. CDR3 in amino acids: CATGLAGGNEQYF. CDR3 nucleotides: TGTGCCACCGGACTAGCGGGAGGCAACGAGCAGTACTTC.

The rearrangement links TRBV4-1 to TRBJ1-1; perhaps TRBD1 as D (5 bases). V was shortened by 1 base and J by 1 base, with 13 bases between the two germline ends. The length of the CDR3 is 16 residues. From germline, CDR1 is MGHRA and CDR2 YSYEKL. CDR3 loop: CASSQASGLTNTEAFF. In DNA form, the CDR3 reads TGCGCCAGCAGCCAAGCCTCGGGACTTACGAACACTGAAGCTTTCTTT.

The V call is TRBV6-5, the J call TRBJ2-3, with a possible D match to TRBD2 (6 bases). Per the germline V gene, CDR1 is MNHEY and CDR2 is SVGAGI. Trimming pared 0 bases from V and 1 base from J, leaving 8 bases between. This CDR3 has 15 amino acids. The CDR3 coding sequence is TGTGCCAGCAGTTACTCGGGAGGACGCACAGATACGCAGTATTTT. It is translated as CASSYSGGRTDTQYF.

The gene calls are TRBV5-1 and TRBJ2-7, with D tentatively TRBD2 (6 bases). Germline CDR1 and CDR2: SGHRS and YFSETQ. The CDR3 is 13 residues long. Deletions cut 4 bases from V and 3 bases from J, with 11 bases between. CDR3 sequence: CASSPGDGYEQYF. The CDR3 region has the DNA TGCGCCAGCAGCCCGGGAGATGGCTACGAGCAGTACTTC.

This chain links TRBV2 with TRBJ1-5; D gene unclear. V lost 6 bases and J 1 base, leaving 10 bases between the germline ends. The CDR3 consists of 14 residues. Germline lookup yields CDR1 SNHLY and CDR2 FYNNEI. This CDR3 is CASRRTESNQPQHF. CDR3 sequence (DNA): TGTGCCAGCAGAAGGACTGAGAGCAATCAGCCCCAGCATTTT. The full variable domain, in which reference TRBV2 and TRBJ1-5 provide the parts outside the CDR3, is EPEVTQTPSHQVTQMGQEVILRCVPISNHLYFYWYRQILGQKVEFLVSFYNNEISEKSEIFDDQFSVERPDGSNFTLKIRSTKLEDSAMYFCASRRTESNQPQHFGDGTRLSIL.

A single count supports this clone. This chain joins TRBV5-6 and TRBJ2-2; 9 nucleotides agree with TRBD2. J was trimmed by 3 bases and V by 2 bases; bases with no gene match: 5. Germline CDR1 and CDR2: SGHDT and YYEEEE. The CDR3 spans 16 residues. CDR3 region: CASSFLTSGYTGELFF. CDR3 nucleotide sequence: TGTGCCAGCAGCTTCCTGACTAGCGGATACACCGGGGAGCTGTTTTTT.